Below are 11 T cell receptor beta chains sequenced from a single sample in a study of identical twins. A single record per CDR3 protein comes from TCRdb applying MiXCR to the 5' RACE reads. The table lists over 200,000 distinct CDR3 sequences, more than 9% of them singletons. The sample was memory T cells sorted from blood. These receptors all come from a man over 45 in good health.

This clonotype was counted at least ten times. J is TRBJ2-2 and V is TRBV5-1; D perhaps matches TRBD2 (5 bases). Trimming left V 4 bases short and J 0 bases short, with 7 bases between. Germline V gene lookup returns CDR1 SGHRS and CDR2 YFSETQ. The CDR3 has 14 amino acids. CDR3 sequence: CASSVTTNTGELFF. In nucleotides, the CDR3 is TGCGCCAGCAGCGTGACTACGAACACCGGGGAGCTGTTTTTT.

V usage is TRBV20-1 and J usage is TRBJ2-3; 10 bases fit TRBD1. Looked up from germline, CDR1 is DFQATT and CDR2 is SNEGSKA (reference sequence). The CDR3 is 14 amino acids. V shed 3 bases, J shed 4 bases, and the junction held 4 bases outside the gene matches. CDR3 region: CSASPGQGADTQYF. As DNA, the CDR3 is TGCAGTGCTAGCCCCGGACAGGGGGCAGATACGCAGTATTTT.

Ten or more counts support this clonotype. The chain employs TRBV4-2 and TRBJ2-7; TRBD1 aligns across 8 bases. Per germline, CDR1 LGHNA and CDR2 YNFKEQ. The CDR3 covers 16 residues. Losses at the gene ends were 4 bases for V and 4 bases for J; bases not matched to a gene: 12. The CDR3 DNA reads as TGTGCCAGCAGCCCCGGACAGGGCCTTACTCCATACGAGCAGTACTTC. This translates into CASSPGQGLTPYEQYF.

This clonotype was recorded at least ten times. This chain connects TRBV28 to TRBJ2-5, with D perhaps matching TRBD2 (5 bases). Deletions cut 6 bases from V and 3 bases from J, with 8 bases between. CDR1 and CDR2 (germline): MDHEN, SYDVKM. This CDR3 is built from 12 residues. CDR3 residues: CASREGKETQYF. CDR3 nucleotide sequence: TGTGCCAGCAGAGAGGGCAAAGAGACCCAGTACTTC.

In its sample, this clonotype was seen many times. The chain carries TRBV5-1 and TRBJ1-4, with TRBD1 matching 9 bases. The CDR3 length is 14 residues. Unmatched junction bases numbered 6, after V lost 4 bases and J lost 8 bases. CDR1 and CDR2 (germline): SGHRS, YFSETQ. The CDR3, as DNA: TGCGCCAGCAGCCCAGACAGGGGGACCGAAAAACTGTTTTTT. Protein product: CASSPDRGTEKLFF.

The V gene is TRBV20-1, the J gene TRBJ2-7; 8 positions match TRBD2. CDR3 length: 15 amino acids. In germline, CDR1 is DFQATT, CDR2 SNEGSKA (reference sequence). The V and J ends lost 6 bases and 4 bases, in that order; junction bases with no gene match: 14. Written as DNA, the CDR3 is TGCAGTGCCCAGCCCCGCGGGAGGACGGGTTACGAGCAGTACTTC. Amino acid sequence: CSAQPRGRTGYEQYF.

The chain combines TRBV5-1 with TRBJ1-2, with 7 bases identical to TRBD1. The trim removed 4 bases at V and 8 bases at J, leaving 14 bases unmatched. The length of the CDR3 is 15 residues. Per the germline V gene, CDR1 is SGHRS and CDR2 is YFSETQ. For the CDR3, the DNA is TGCGCCAGCAGCCCTCCCGACAGGGCCGATCGAGGCTACACCTTC. Amino acids: CASSPPDRADRGYTF.

This clonotype appeared many times. This chain uses TRBV3-1 with TRBJ1-1, with D hard to call. V was trimmed by 4 bases and J by 1 base, leaving 7 bases between them. The CDR3 spans 13 residues. CDR1 and CDR2 from the germline V gene are LGHDT and YNNKEL (reference sequence). The CDR3 reads CASSPSQNTEAFF. The DNA for the CDR3 is TGTGCCAGCAGCCCCAGTCAGAACACTGAAGCTTTCTTT.

This clonotype was counted ten times or more. J is TRBJ2-7 and V is TRBV5-1; 7 bases map to TRBD1. The CDR3 runs to 14 residues. Germline V lookup: CDR1 SGHRS, CDR2 YFSETQ. The V gene end was trimmed by 10 bases and the J gene end by 7 bases; junction bases not matched to a gene: 17. The CDR3 protein is CAVPRDSALGEQYF. The CDR3, as DNA: TGCGCCGTTCCCCGGGACAGCGCATTGGGGGAGCAGTACTTC.

Ten or more counts support this clonotype. The V call is TRBV7-2, the J call TRBJ1-3; unclear D gene. V was shortened by 3 bases and J by 6 bases, with 9 bases between the two germline ends. Germline V gives CDR1 SGHTA, CDR2 FQGNSA. The CDR3 is made up of 13 amino acids. As DNA, the CDR3 is TGTGCCAGCAGCTTCGGGCCCGCAAACACCATATATTTT. It encodes CASSFGPANTIYF.

In its sample, this clonotype was seen a few times. The chain recombines TRBV5-6 with TRBJ2-5, with D perhaps TRBD1 (6 bases). The length of the CDR3 is 14 residues. Looked up from germline, CDR1 is SGHDT and CDR2 is YYEEEE. Deletions cut 2 bases from V and 2 bases from J, with 10 bases between. As DNA, the CDR3 is TGTGCCAGCAGCTTTGACGGACAGCAAGAGACCCAGTACTTC. This gives the protein CASSFDGQQETQYF.